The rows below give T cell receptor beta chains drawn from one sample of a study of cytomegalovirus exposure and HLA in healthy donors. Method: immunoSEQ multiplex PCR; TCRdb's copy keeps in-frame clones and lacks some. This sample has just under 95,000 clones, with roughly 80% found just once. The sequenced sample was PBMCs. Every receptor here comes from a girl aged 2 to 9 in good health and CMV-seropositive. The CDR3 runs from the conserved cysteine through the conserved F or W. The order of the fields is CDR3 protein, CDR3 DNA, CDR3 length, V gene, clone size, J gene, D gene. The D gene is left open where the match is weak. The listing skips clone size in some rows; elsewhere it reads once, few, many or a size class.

CDR3aa: CASSIYLGGATSTDTQYF
CDR3nt: TGCGCCAGCAGCATTTACCTTGGCGGGGCTACGAGCACAGATACGCAGTATTTT
len: 18
v_gene: TRBV5-1
abundance: -
j_gene: TRBJ2-3
d_gene: -

CDR3aa: CASSQDRETQYF
CDR3nt: TGCGCCAGCAGCCAAGATAGAGAGACCCAGTACTTC
len: 12
v_gene: TRBV4-3
abundance: -
j_gene: TRBJ2-5
d_gene: -

CDR3aa: CASPAGGVGPYEQYF
CDR3nt: TGTGCCAGCCCCGCCGGGGGGGTGGGGCCCTACGAGCAGTACTTC
len: 15
v_gene: TRBV28
abundance: -
j_gene: TRBJ2-7
d_gene: TRBD2

CDR3aa: CAWGIAGGRETQYF
CDR3nt: TGTGCCTGGGGAATAGCGGGAGGAAGGGAGACCCAGTACTTC
len: 14
v_gene: TRBV30
abundance: -
j_gene: TRBJ2-5
d_gene: TRBD2

CDR3aa: CASTPRAGGVGEQYF
CDR3nt: TGTGCCAGCACCCCCAGGGCAGGGGGCGTCGGGGAGCAGTACTTC
len: 15
v_gene: TRBV2
abundance: -
j_gene: TRBJ2-7
d_gene: TRBD1

CDR3aa: CASSPWGAGAPETQYF
CDR3nt: TGCGCCAGCAGCCCGTGGGGAGCGGGAGCCCCAGAGACCCAGTACTTC
len: 16
v_gene: TRBV4-1
abundance: once
j_gene: TRBJ2-5
d_gene: TRBD2

CDR3aa: CASSYGTGLAGDEQYF
CDR3nt: TGTGCCAGCAGTTACGGGACGGGTCTAGCGGGAGACGAGCAGTACTTC
len: 16
v_gene: TRBV6-5
abundance: few
j_gene: TRBJ2-7
d_gene: TRBD2

CDR3aa: CASSSGTVRIEAFF
CDR3nt: TGCGCCAGCAGCTCCGGGACAGTCAGAATTGAAGCTTTCTTT
len: 14
v_gene: TRBV5-1
abundance: -
j_gene: TRBJ1-1
d_gene: TRBD1

CDR3aa: CASSGQGTGYTF
CDR3nt: TGTGCCAGCAGTGGACAGGGAACGGGCTACACCTTC
len: 12
v_gene: TRBV6-5
abundance: -
j_gene: TRBJ1-2
d_gene: TRBD1

CDR3aa: CAWSVRYGGGEQFF
CDR3nt: TGTGCCTGGAGTGTACGGTACGGGGGTGGTGAGCAGTTCTTC
len: 14
v_gene: TRBV30
abundance: -
j_gene: TRBJ2-1
d_gene: -

CDR3aa: CASSFPLAGPTYEQYF
CDR3nt: TGTGCCAGCAGCTTCCCTTTAGCGGGACCCACCTACGAGCAGTACTTC
len: 16
v_gene: TRBV11-2
abundance: -
j_gene: TRBJ2-7
d_gene: TRBD2

CDR3aa: CASRLRQFNQPQHF
CDR3nt: TGTGCCAGCAGGCTCAGACAGTTCAATCAGCCCCAGCATTTT
len: 14
v_gene: TRBV28
abundance: -
j_gene: TRBJ1-5
d_gene: -

CDR3aa: CASSLEGGGRGNTEAFF
CDR3nt: TGCGCCAGCAGCTTGGAGGGGGGGGGTCGAGGGAACACTGAAGCTTTCTTT
len: 17
v_gene: TRBV5-1
abundance: -
j_gene: TRBJ1-1
d_gene: -

CDR3aa: CASSTDSGTLDEQYF
CDR3nt: TGTGCCAGCAGCACGGATTCCGGGACTCTCGACGAGCAGTACTTC
len: 15
v_gene: TRBV9
abundance: -
j_gene: TRBJ2-7
d_gene: -

CDR3aa: CASSSRLAGVPDTQYF
CDR3nt: TGTGCCAGCAGCTCCCGACTAGCGGGAGTCCCAGATACGCAGTATTTT
len: 16
v_gene: TRBV7-2
abundance: -
j_gene: TRBJ2-3
d_gene: TRBD2

CDR3aa: CASSPQGQNTEAFF
CDR3nt: TGTGCCAGCTCCCCGCAAGGACAGAACACTGAAGCTTTCTTT
len: 14
v_gene: TRBV18
abundance: -
j_gene: TRBJ1-1
d_gene: -

CDR3aa: CASSAWREGPDEQFF
CDR3nt: TGTGCCAGCAGCGCCTGGCGGGAGGGCCCTGATGAGCAGTTCTTC
len: 15
v_gene: TRBV9
abundance: -
j_gene: TRBJ2-1
d_gene: TRBD2

CDR3aa: CASSADRVSNEKLFF
CDR3nt: TGTGCCAGCAGCGCGGACAGGGTGTCTAATGAAAAACTGTTTTTT
len: 15
v_gene: TRBV25-1
abundance: -
j_gene: TRBJ1-4
d_gene: TRBD1

CDR3aa: CASSEGGRGGEQFF
CDR3nt: TGTGCCAGCAGTGAGGGAGGGCGCGGGGGTGAGCAGTTCTTC
len: 14
v_gene: TRBV27
abundance: -
j_gene: TRBJ2-1
d_gene: TRBD2

CDR3aa: CAISEVAANTGELFF
CDR3nt: TGTGCCATCAGTGAGGTTGCAGCGAACACCGGGGAGCTGTTTTTT
len: 15
v_gene: TRBV10-3
abundance: -
j_gene: TRBJ2-2
d_gene: -

CDR3aa: CASSPPGSSEQYF
CDR3nt: TGTGCCAGCTCACCACCAGGGAGTAGCGAGCAGTACTTC
len: 13
v_gene: TRBV18
abundance: -
j_gene: TRBJ2-7
d_gene: -

CDR3aa: CASSLGQISYGYTF
CDR3nt: TGTGCCAGCAGCTTGGGGCAGATCTCTTATGGCTACACCTTC
len: 14
v_gene: TRBV5-8
abundance: -
j_gene: TRBJ1-2
d_gene: -

CDR3aa: CASKGATNTEAFF
CDR3nt: TGCGCCAGCAAGGGAGCGACGAACACTGAAGCTTTCTTT
len: 13
v_gene: TRBV10-1
abundance: -
j_gene: TRBJ1-1
d_gene: -

CDR3aa: CASSADLNTEAFF
CDR3nt: TGTGCCAGCAGTGCAGACTTGAACACTGAAGCTTTCTTT
len: 13
v_gene: TRBV7-9
abundance: -
j_gene: TRBJ1-1
d_gene: -

CDR3aa: CASSDPQAGEKLFF
CDR3nt: TGTGCCAGCAGTGACCCGCAGGCGGGTGAAAAACTGTTTTTT
len: 14
v_gene: TRBV25-1
abundance: once
j_gene: TRBJ1-4
d_gene: -

CDR3aa: CASSFRYGGDSNQPQHF
CDR3nt: TGTGCCAGCAGCTTCCGATACGGGGGGGATAGCAATCAGCCCCAGCATTTT
len: 17
v_gene: TRBV13
abundance: few
j_gene: TRBJ1-5
d_gene: -

CDR3aa: CASSSWDLKNEQFF
CDR3nt: TGTGCCAGCAGTTCGTGGGACTTGAAAAATGAGCAGTTCTTC
len: 14
v_gene: TRBV28
abundance: -
j_gene: TRBJ2-1
d_gene: -

CDR3aa: CASSQETGVRDGYTF
CDR3nt: TGCGCCAGCAGCCAAGAAACAGGGGTACGGGATGGCTACACCTTC
len: 15
v_gene: TRBV4-1
abundance: -
j_gene: TRBJ1-2
d_gene: TRBD1

CDR3aa: CASSLNRYEQYF
CDR3nt: TGTGCCAGCAGTCTTAATCGCTACGAGCAGTACTTC
len: 12
v_gene: TRBV28
abundance: -
j_gene: TRBJ2-7
d_gene: -

CDR3aa: CASSLLGGLRPEETQYF
CDR3nt: TGTGCCAGCAGCTTATTGGGAGGGCTTAGGCCTGAGGAGACCCAGTACTTC
len: 17
v_gene: TRBV7-6
abundance: once
j_gene: TRBJ2-5
d_gene: TRBD2

CDR3aa: CASSRATNEKLFF
CDR3nt: TGTGCCAGCAGCCGTGCAACTAATGAAAAACTGTTTTTT
len: 13
v_gene: TRBV25-1
abundance: -
j_gene: TRBJ1-4
d_gene: -

CDR3aa: CASSPTGGSYEQYF
CDR3nt: TGTGCCAGCAGCCCGACAGGGGGGAGTTACGAGCAGTACTTC
len: 14
v_gene: TRBV9
abundance: -
j_gene: TRBJ2-7
d_gene: TRBD1

CDR3aa: CASSYDRGGQPQHF
CDR3nt: TGTGCCAGCAGTTACGACAGGGGAGGCCAGCCCCAGCATTTT
len: 14
v_gene: TRBV6-5
abundance: -
j_gene: TRBJ1-5
d_gene: TRBD1

CDR3aa: CSVEDRGGGYTF
CDR3nt: TGCAGCGTTGAAGATAGGGGGGGTGGCTACACCTTC
len: 12
v_gene: TRBV29-1
abundance: -
j_gene: TRBJ1-2
d_gene: -

CDR3aa: CASTPAGNTIYF
CDR3nt: TGTGCCAGCACCCCGGCGGGGAACACCATATATTTT
len: 12
v_gene: TRBV7-9
abundance: -
j_gene: TRBJ1-3
d_gene: -

CDR3aa: CASKGSLAGGSGELFF
CDR3nt: TGCGCCAGCAAGGGGAGTTTAGCGGGAGGTTCTGGGGAGCTGTTTTTT
len: 16
v_gene: TRBV4-3
abundance: -
j_gene: TRBJ2-2
d_gene: TRBD2

CDR3aa: CASSQGQYEQYF
CDR3nt: TGTGCCAGCAGCCAGGGACAGTACGAGCAGTACTTC
len: 12
v_gene: TRBV7-9
abundance: few
j_gene: TRBJ2-7
d_gene: TRBD1